The 28 T cell receptor beta chains below come from one sample, sequenced in a study of blood T cells in healthy people across ages. A second PCR, run for about 6 to 11 cycles, used a sample-barcoded 5' primer plus a J-beta primer mix. TCRdb ran MiXCR on the 5' RACE reads and lists one entry per CDR3 protein. The sample holds roughly 700,000 distinct CDR3 sequences, approximately 29% seen once. Sequenced: blood. The receptor set was obtained from a woman aged 80 or over in good health.

The chain combines TRBV30 with TRBJ2-5, with TRBD2 identical over 9 bases. The J call is doubtful: the DNA matches TRBJ2-7 better. This CDR3 region has 15 residues. CDR1 and CDR2 (germline): GTSNPN, SVGIG (reference sequence). CDR3 residues: CAWRASGVLGYEQYF. For the CDR3, the DNA is TGTGCCTGGAGGGCTAGCGGGGTGTTGGGCTACGAGCAGTACTTC.

Concerning this clonotype itself: One base away lies a much larger clone, so this may be a sequencing read error. The rearrangement links TRBV7-2 to TRBJ2-7; D gene uncertain. Between the trimmed V and J ends, which lost 5 bases and 3 bases, there was a span of 17 bases. CDR1 SGHTA and CDR2 FQGNSA come from the germline V gene. The CDR3 is 15 residues long. CDR3 DNA: TGTGCCAGCAGCCCGACGCGCTTCCTAATCTACGAGCAGTACTTC. Its translation: CASSPTRFLIYEQYF.

The table lists this clonotype with many counts. The chain is built from TRBV7-2 and TRBJ2-1; TRBD2 matches 12 bases. The CDR3 is made up of 17 amino acids. The germline CDR1 and CDR2 sequences are SGHTA and FQGNSA. V shed 4 bases, J shed 7 bases, and the junction held 11 bases outside the gene matches. CDR3 region: CASSSLVLAGGQNEQFF. The CDR3 region has the DNA TGTGCCAGCAGCTCCCTGGTCCTAGCGGGGGGGCAGAATGAGCAGTTCTTC.

J is TRBJ2-1 and V is TRBV28; 7 bases align to TRBD2. Per germline, CDR1 MDHEN and CDR2 SYDVKM. CDR3 length equals 17 residues. V was pared by 4 bases and J by 8 bases, with 17 bases of the junction left unmatched. The chain's CDR3 is CASSSTSDQAGLDEQFF. In nucleotides, the CDR3 is TGTGCCAGCAGTTCCACCTCTGACCAAGCGGGGCTCGATGAGCAGTTCTTC. Full variable domain (outside the CDR3, taken from reference TRBV28 and TRBJ2-1): DVKVTQSSRYLVKRTGEKVFLECVQDMDHENMFWYRQDPGLGLRLIYFSYDVKMKEKGDIPEGYSVSREKKERFSLILESASTNQTSMYLCASSSTSDQAGLDEQFFGPGTRLTVL.

This clonotype was observed many times. With a much larger clone just one base away, this may be a read error. The rearrangement uses TRBV12-3 or TRBV12-4 and TRBJ2-7, with D tentatively TRBD1 or TRBD2 (7 bases each). Trimming removed 4 bases at V and 0 bases at J, with 10 bases between. The CDR3 runs 14 residues. The CDR3 region is CASSCRGGSYEQYF. In nucleotides, the CDR3 is TGTGCCAGCAGTTGCAGGGGGGGCTCCTACGAGCAGTACTTC.

This clonotype was counted ten times or more. The chain links TRBV12-3 or TRBV12-4 to TRBJ2-6; possibly TRBD2 for D (5 bases). V lost 3 bases and J lost 4, with 10 bases in between. This CDR3 has 15 residues. The CDR3, as DNA: TGTGCCAGCAGTTTCACCGGGGTCGGGGCCAACGTCCTGACTTTC. Encoded protein: CASSFTGVGANVLTF.

This clonotype came up a few times. A much larger clone lies one base from this, so it may be a read error. The CDR3: CASSLRGGAGNEQFF. As DNA, the CDR3 is TGTGCCAGCAGTTTGCGCGGGGGGGCCGGCAATGAGCAGTTCTTC. The chain couples TRBV12-3 or TRBV12-4 to TRBJ2-1; 9 bases are shared with TRBD2. CDR3 length: 15 amino acids. V gave up 3 bases and J gave up 6 bases; unmatched junction bases: 6.

This clonotype came up once. This sequence joins TRBV5-1 and TRBJ2-1; tentatively, D is TRBD2 (6 bases). This CDR3 comprises 15 residues. Trimming removed 3 bases from V and 5 bases from J, with 15 bases in between. Germline V lookup: CDR1 SGHRS, CDR2 YFSETQ. The DNA for the CDR3 is TGCGCCAGCAGCTATTTCGCGGGGCGGGACAATGAGCAGTTCTTC. As protein: CASSYFAGRDNEQFF.

The J gene is TRBJ2-5, the V gene TRBV20-1; 7 nucleotides line up with TRBD2. TRBJ2-7 explains the end of the DNA better; the J call may be wrong. This CDR3 has 15 amino acids. Per the germline V gene, CDR1 is DFQATT and CDR2 is SNEGSKA (reference sequence). The CDR3 sequence: CSATGTRGYPYEQYF. The CDR3 DNA is TGCAGTGCGACCGGGACGCGGGGGTATCCCTACGAGCAGTACTTC.

V usage is TRBV7-2 and J usage is TRBJ2-1; D gene uncertain. The CDR3 length is 15 residues. Trimming stripped 1 base from V and 9 bases from J, with 16 bases between. Germline-derived CDR1 and CDR2 are SGHTA and FQGNSA. CDR3 in amino acids: CASSLVSRGIGEQFF. Here the CDR3 DNA reads TGTGCCAGCAGCTTAGTTAGCCGAGGCATAGGTGAGCAGTTCTTC. Variable domain in full (rest from reference TRBV7-2 and TRBJ2-1): GAGVSQSPSNKVTEKGKDVELRCDPISGHTALYWYRQSLGQGLEFLIYFQGNSAPDKSGLPSDRFSAERTGGSVSTLTIQRTQQEDSAVYLCASSLVSRGIGEQFFGPGTRLTVL.

This clonotype was counted ten times or more. The chain couples TRBV20-1 to TRBJ1-2, with 8 bases that match TRBD1. Germline V gene sequence: CDR1 DFQATT, CDR2 SNEGSKA (reference sequence). J gave up 4 bases and V 7 bases, and 11 bases lay outside the gene matches. CDR3 size: 14 residues. CDR3 protein: CSVPRDRSSYGYTF. The CDR3 DNA follows: TGCAGTGTTCCCCGGGACAGGTCTTCCTATGGCTACACCTTC.

Many counts were recorded for this clonotype. The chain uses TRBV9 and TRBJ1-2; D may be TRBD1 (5 bases). Germline V gene lookup returns CDR1 SGDLS and CDR2 YYNGEE. V dropped 6 bases and J dropped 2 bases, with 8 bases sitting between them. The CDR3 consists of 12 residues. Here the CDR3 reads CASNKGNYGYTF. CDR3 DNA sequence: TGTGCCAGCAATAAGGGGAACTATGGCTACACCTTC.

CDR3 in amino acids: CASSSETGSGNTIYF. CDR3 in DNA: TGCGCCAGCAGCAGCGAGACAGGGTCTGGAAACACCATATATTTT. The chain employs TRBV5-1 and TRBJ1-3; 7 bases match TRBD1. The CDR3 is 15 residues long. Germline loops: CDR1 SGHRS, CDR2 YFSETQ. Losses at the gene ends were 4 bases for V and 1 base for J; bases not matched to a gene: 5.

The gene calls are TRBV19 and TRBJ1-1; D not certain. Looked up from germline, CDR1 is LNHDA and CDR2 is SQIVND (reference sequence). The V and J ends lost 4 bases and 6 bases respectively, with 12 bases between them. CDR3 length: 13 residues. This CDR3 reads CASSTIGRAEAFF. The CDR3 DNA reads as TGTGCCAGTAGTACAATAGGGAGAGCTGAAGCTTTCTTT. Full variable domain (remainder filled in from reference TRBV19 and TRBJ1-1): DGGITQSPKYLFRKEGQNVTLSCEQNLNHDAMYWYRQDPGQGLRLIYYSQIVNDFQKGDIAEGYSVSREKKESFPLTVTSAQKNPTAFYLCASSTIGRAEAFFGQGTRLTVV.

This clonotype was seen many times. This chain uses TRBV6-5 with TRBJ2-1, with D uncertain. The V gene lost 7 bases and the J gene lost 0 bases, with 4 bases spanning the gap. CDR1 is MNHEY and CDR2 is SVGAGI in the germline V gene. There are 12 residues in the CDR3. CDR3 bases: TGTGCCAGCACCGCCTCCTACAATGAGCAGTTCTTC. It is translated as CASTASYNEQFF.

This clonotype was found many times. The genes are TRBV7-2 and TRBJ2-3; D unresolved. Germline assignment: CDR1 SGHTA and CDR2 FQGNSA. The CDR3 sequence is 15 residues long. V shed 4 bases and J shed 0 bases, with 11 bases lying between them. The CDR3 reads CASSSDTHSTDTQYF. The CDR3 region has the DNA TGTGCCAGCAGCTCCGACACGCATAGCACAGATACGCAGTATTTT.

This clonotype came up a few times. A much bigger clone sits one base away, suggesting this may be a read error. V is TRBV6-5 and J is TRBJ2-4; unclear D gene. V gave up 7 bases and J gave up 7 bases, with 8 bases separating them. The germline gives CDR1 MNHEY, CDR2 SVGAGI. The CDR3 is 11 residues long. The CDR3 reads CASKDWNIQYF. The CDR3 bases are TGTGCCAGCAAAGACTGGAACATTCAGTACTTC.

On this clonotype itself: A read error is possible here, since a much larger clone lies one base away. The chain is built from TRBV9 and TRBJ2-1, with TRBD2 matching 10 bases. J lost 10 bases, V lost 4 bases, and 14 bases had no gene match. This CDR3 is 16 amino acids long. Germline V lookup: CDR1 SGDLS, CDR2 YYNGEE. CDR3 in amino acids: CASSPSLAGVGREQFF. DNA for the CDR3: TGTGCCAGCAGCCCATCTCTAGCGGGGGTGGGCAGAGAGCAGTTCTTC.

With regard to this clonotype: A much bigger clone sits one base away, suggesting this may be a read error. The V call is TRBV27, the J call TRBJ2-7; 9 bases line up with TRBD1. Germline assignment: CDR1 MNHEY and CDR2 SMNVEV (reference sequence). The V gene end was trimmed by 8 bases and the J gene end by 0 bases; junction bases not matched to a gene: 11. The CDR3 extends over 16 amino acids. The CDR3 DNA sequence: TGTGCCAGCGGTAGGACAGGGGCGCGCATCTCCTACGAGCAGTACTTC. Translating it yields CASGRTGARISYEQYF.

The V and J genes are TRBV7-8 and TRBJ2-5; 9 bases fit TRBD1. The J call is in doubt because the DNA end fits TRBJ2-7 better. The germline V gene has CDR1 SGHVS and CDR2 FQNEAQ. CDR3 length: 12 amino acids. The CDR3 nucleotides are TGTGCCGTGGACAGGGGAGGCTACGAGCAGTACTTC. Encoded protein: CAVDRGGYEQYF.

The V call is TRBV7-2, the J call TRBJ2-2; D could derive from TRBD1 or TRBD2 (5 bases each). V was cut by 6 bases and J by 4 bases, with 18 bases left in between. This CDR3 contains 16 residues. Per germline, CDR1 SGHTA and CDR2 FQGNSA. CDR3 DNA sequence: TGTGCCAGCAGGGGGCTAAAGGGGAGCCGCACCGGGGAGCTGTTTTTT. Translating it yields CASRGLKGSRTGELFF.

The table lists this clonotype with many counts. V usage is TRBV7-2 and J usage is TRBJ2-5; 8 nucleotides match TRBD2. This CDR3 has 15 residues. CDR1 is SGHTA, CDR2 FQGNSA, per germline. V was pared by 5 bases and J by 4 bases, with 9 bases of the junction left unmatched. CDR3 residues: CASSVFSGGGETQYF. The CDR3 DNA reads as TGTGCCAGCAGCGTCTTCAGCGGGGGTGGAGAGACCCAGTACTTC.

This clonotype was counted only a few times. The chain uses TRBV11-1 and TRBJ2-3, with D tentatively TRBD2 (5 bases). Trimming cost V 5 bases and J 2 bases, with 11 bases left between them. This CDR3 has 14 amino acids. The V gene's germline CDR1 is SGHAT and CDR2 FQDESV (reference sequence). The CDR3 sequence is CASSRGRYTDTQYF. The CDR3 coding sequence is TGTGCCAGCAGCCGAGGGCGGTACACAGATACGCAGTATTTT.

This clonotype appeared a single time. A read error is possible here, since a much larger clone lies one base away. V gene TRBV7-3 combines with J gene TRBJ2-3, with D tentatively TRBD1 (5 bases). The CDR3 has 15 amino acids. Trimming removed 8 bases at V and 0 bases at J, with 15 bases between. Germline CDR1 and CDR2: SGHTA and FQGTGA. The CDR3 DNA is TGTGCCAGCGGCTCAATGACAGCTAGCACAGATACGCAGTATTTT. It is translated as CASGSMTASTDTQYF.

This clonotype was observed many times. V and J are TRBV29-1 and TRBJ1-2; D is perhaps TRBD1 (5 bases). Trimming cost V 4 bases and J 8 bases, with 14 bases left between them. Looked up from germline, CDR1 is SQVTM and CDR2 is ANQGSEA. This CDR3 has 12 amino acids. CDR3 in DNA: TGCAGCGTTGGGGGGTTGGGGCTCGGCTACACCTTC. This gives the protein CSVGGLGLGYTF.

This chain connects TRBV7-2 to TRBJ2-1, with 9 positions matching TRBD2. Germline V gene lookup returns CDR1 SGHTA and CDR2 FQGNSA. The CDR3 covers 13 residues. Trimming at V came to 6 bases and at J to 8 bases, leaving 5 bases not matched to a gene. The CDR3 sequence is CASRVAGVYEQFF. CDR3 sequence (DNA): TGTGCCAGCAGGGTAGCGGGAGTATATGAGCAGTTCTTC.

As for this clonotype: A read error may explain this, as a much larger clone is one base away. The V call is TRBV19, the J call TRBJ2-7; D ambiguous. The V gene's germline CDR1 is LNHDA and CDR2 SQIVND (reference sequence). The germline V and J ends were trimmed by 2 bases and 5 bases, with 10 bases remaining between them. This CDR3 has 13 amino acids. This CDR3 is CASSITEPHEQYF. The CDR3 region has the DNA TGTGCCAGTAGTATAACAGAGCCCCACGAGCAGTACTTC.

To note about this clonotype: This sequence may be a read error, since a much larger clone differs from it by one base. V gene TRBV5-4 combines with J gene TRBJ2-2, with TRBD2 matching over 8 bases. The CDR3 is made up of 16 amino acids. The germline V gene encodes CDR1 SGHNT and CDR2 YYREEE (reference sequence). Here the CDR3 DNA reads TGTGCCAGCAGCATACCAAAGAGCGGGGGATCCGGGGAGCGGTTTTTT. This gives the protein CASSIPKSGGSGERFF.